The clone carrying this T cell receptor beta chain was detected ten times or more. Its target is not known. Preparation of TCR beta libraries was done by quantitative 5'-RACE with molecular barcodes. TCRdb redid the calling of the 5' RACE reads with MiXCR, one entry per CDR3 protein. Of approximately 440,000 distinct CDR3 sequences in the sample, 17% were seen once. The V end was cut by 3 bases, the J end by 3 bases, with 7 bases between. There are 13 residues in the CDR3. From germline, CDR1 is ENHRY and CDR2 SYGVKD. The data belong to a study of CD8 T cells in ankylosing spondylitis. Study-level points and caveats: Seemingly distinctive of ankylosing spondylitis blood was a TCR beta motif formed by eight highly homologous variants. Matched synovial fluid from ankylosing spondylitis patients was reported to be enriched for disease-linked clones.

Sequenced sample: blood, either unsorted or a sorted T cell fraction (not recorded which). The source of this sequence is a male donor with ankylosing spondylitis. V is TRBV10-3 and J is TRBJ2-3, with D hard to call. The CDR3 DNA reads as TGTGCCATCAGTGAAGGCCTAACAGATACGCAGTATTTT. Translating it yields CAISEGLTDTQYF.